This is a list of T cell receptor beta chains from one sample in a study of identical twins. TCRdb redid the calling of the 5' RACE reads with MiXCR, one entry per CDR3 protein. This sample carries about 330,000 distinct CDR3 sequences, around an eighth of them seen once, and the ten largest clones take just over 7%. Another study also made use of these data, one on yellow fever vaccine responses in identical twins.

Sequenced sample: CD8+ T cells sorted from blood. These receptors all stem from a young woman in good health. Both conserved end residues are part of each CDR3. The D gene is left open where the match is weak. Some rows mark clone size as missing; the rest say once, few, many or name a class of expanded clone.

J: TRBJ1-5; V: TRBV20-1; length: 16; size: -; D: -; CDR3: CSARDPSLGLNQPQHF; DNA: TGCAGTGCTAGAGATCCCAGCCTGGGGCTCAATCAGCCCCAGCATTTT
J: TRBJ2-1; V: TRBV11-3; length: 14; size: -; D: TRBD1; CDR3: CASSDRQGANEQFF; DNA: TGTGCCAGCAGCGATCGACAGGGGGCGAATGAGCAGTTCTTC
J: TRBJ2-7; V: TRBV27; length: 12; size: few; D: TRBD1; CDR3: CASGTGVYEQYF; DNA: TGTGCCAGCGGGACAGGAGTCTACGAGCAGTACTTC
J: TRBJ2-1; V: TRBV7-8; length: 14; size: few; D: -; CDR3: CASSLALDLNEQFF; DNA: TGTGCCAGCAGCTTAGCTCTGGACCTAAATGAGCAGTTCTTC
J: TRBJ2-5; V: TRBV2; length: 10; size: -; D: -; CDR3: CAIQGSSQYF; DNA: TGTGCCATCCAGGGGAGTTCCCAGTACTTC
J: TRBJ2-7; V: TRBV4-1; length: 13; size: few; D: -; CDR3: CASSGTTSYEQYF; DNA: TGCGCCAGCAGCGGAACGACTTCCTACGAGCAGTACTTC
J: TRBJ2-7; V: TRBV29-1; length: 14; size: few; D: TRBD2; CDR3: CSVGGSGRRYEQYF; DNA: TGCAGCGTCGGAGGTAGCGGGAGGAGGTACGAGCAGTACTTC
J: TRBJ2-7; V: TRBV29-1; length: 17; size: few; D: TRBD2; CDR3: CSGMGLAGVGGAYEQYF; DNA: TGCAGCGGGATGGGACTAGCGGGAGTTGGGGGGGCCTACGAGCAGTACTTC
J: TRBJ2-7; V: TRBV11-3; length: 13; size: few; D: -; CDR3: CASSSRENYEQYF; DNA: TGTGCCAGCAGCTCCAGGGAGAACTACGAGCAGTACTTC
J: TRBJ2-7; V: TRBV20-1; length: 13; size: few; D: -; CDR3: CSAPGTARYEQYF; DNA: TGCAGTGCGCCGGGGACTGCACGATACGAGCAGTACTTC
J: TRBJ2-1; V: TRBV12-3/TRBV12-4; length: 12; size: few; D: -; CDR3: CASSFGSSEQFF; DNA: TGTGCCAGCAGTTTTGGGAGTAGTGAGCAGTTCTTC
J: TRBJ2-7; V: TRBV20-1; length: 15; size: many; D: -; CDR3: CSAREKGGGSYEQYF; DNA: TGCAGTGCTAGAGAAAAGGGGGGGGGTTCCTACGAGCAGTACTTC
J: TRBJ2-5; V: TRBV4-1; length: 16; size: -; D: -; CDR3: CASSQVGLRIEETQYF; DNA: TGCGCCAGCAGCCAAGTTGGACTTCGAATCGAAGAGACCCAGTACTTC
J: TRBJ2-5; V: TRBV13; length: 15; size: -; D: -; CDR3: CASSLTGTREETQYF; DNA: TGTGCCAGCAGCTTAACCGGGACAAGAGAAGAGACCCAGTACTTC
J: TRBJ2-7; V: TRBV12-3/TRBV12-4; length: 13; size: few; D: -; CDR3: CASSSSGAYEQYF; DNA: TGTGCCAGCAGTTCTTCCGGTGCCTACGAGCAGTACTTC
J: TRBJ1-2; V: TRBV4-1; length: 15; size: -; D: TRBD1; CDR3: CASSQTGTGVYGYTF; DNA: TGCGCCAGCAGCCAAACAGGGACAGGAGTCTATGGCTACACCTTC
J: TRBJ2-1; V: TRBV5-1; length: 14; size: many; D: TRBD1; CDR3: CASSPRQGHNEQFF; DNA: TGCGCCAGCAGCCCGAGACAGGGCCACAATGAGCAGTTCTTC
J: TRBJ1-2; V: TRBV29-1; length: 14; size: many; D: TRBD1; CDR3: CSAQTGQGLAGYTF; DNA: TGCAGCGCACAAACCGGACAGGGCCTGGCAGGCTACACCTTC
J: TRBJ2-1; V: TRBV27; length: 14; size: many; D: TRBD2; CDR3: CASGLAGINNEQFF; DNA: TGTGCCAGCGGACTAGCGGGGATCAACAATGAGCAGTTCTTC
J: TRBJ2-2; V: TRBV12-3/TRBV12-4; length: 16; size: -; D: TRBD1; CDR3: CASSFGDRTNTGELFF; DNA: TGTGCCAGCAGTTTCGGGGACAGGACGAACACCGGGGAGCTGTTTTTT
J: TRBJ1-5; V: TRBV4-1; length: 15; size: few; D: -; CDR3: CASSQAEQGDQPQHF; DNA: TGCGCCAGCAGCCAAGCCGAGCAGGGAGACCAGCCCCAGCATTTT
J: TRBJ2-1; V: TRBV7-9; length: 12; size: many; D: -; CDR3: CASSLQGNEQFF; DNA: TGTGCCAGCAGCTTACAGGGGAATGAGCAGTTCTTC
J: TRBJ2-2; V: TRBV7-9; length: 16; size: -; D: TRBD2; CDR3: CASSPSTSGNTGELFF; DNA: TGTGCCAGCAGCCCTTCGACTAGCGGGAACACCGGGGAGCTGTTTTTT
J: TRBJ2-1; V: TRBV2; length: 17; size: -; D: -; CDR3: CASQVPSTGRVGNEQFF; DNA: TGTGCCAGCCAGGTCCCTTCTACGGGGCGCGTCGGCAATGAGCAGTTCTTC
J: TRBJ2-7; V: TRBV7-3; length: 15; size: few; D: -; CDR3: CASSLTLGAGAEQYF; DNA: TGTGCCAGCAGCTTAACCTTAGGGGCAGGAGCCGAGCAGTACTTC
J: TRBJ1-4; V: TRBV12-3/TRBV12-4; length: 15; size: many; D: -; CDR3: CASSPHKPPNEKLFF; DNA: TGTGCCAGCAGTCCTCACAAGCCTCCTAATGAAAAACTGTTTTTT
J: TRBJ2-2; V: TRBV9; length: 16; size: -; D: TRBD2; CDR3: CASSHTGTINTGELFF; DNA: TGTGCCAGCAGCCACACCGGGACTATTAACACCGGGGAGCTGTTTTTT
J: TRBJ2-2; V: TRBV28; length: 15; size: -; D: -; CDR3: CASSFVRQGTGELFF; DNA: TGTGCCAGCAGTTTTGTCCGGCAGGGGACCGGGGAGCTGTTTTTT
J: TRBJ2-1; V: TRBV6-5; length: 14; size: -; D: TRBD2; CDR3: CASSSSGGASEQFF; DNA: TGTGCCAGCAGTTCAAGCGGGGGGGCAAGTGAGCAGTTCTTC
J: TRBJ2-3; V: TRBV28; length: 18; size: few; D: TRBD1; CDR3: CASSFSAGQVQNTDTQYF; DNA: TGTGCCAGCAGTTTCAGCGCGGGACAGGTTCAGAACACAGATACGCAGTATTTT
J: TRBJ2-1; V: TRBV20-1; length: 15; size: -; D: -; CDR3: CSARSGHRLYNEQFF; DNA: TGCAGTGCCAGGTCGGGACACCGTCTATACAATGAGCAGTTCTTC
J: TRBJ2-1; V: TRBV20-1; length: 15; size: -; D: TRBD2; CDR3: CSAREFLAGDNEQFF; DNA: TGCAGTGCTAGAGAGTTCCTAGCGGGAGACAATGAGCAGTTCTTC
J: TRBJ2-2; V: TRBV3-1; length: 18; size: few; D: -; CDR3: CASSQHTQVPPGTGELFF; DNA: TGTGCCAGCAGCCAACATACACAGGTTCCCCCTGGCACCGGGGAGCTGTTTTTT
J: TRBJ2-3; V: TRBV10-3; length: 18; size: few; D: TRBD1; CDR3: CAISELFGGQGASDTQYF; DNA: TGTGCCATCAGTGAGCTTTTCGGTGGACAGGGGGCATCAGATACGCAGTATTTT
J: TRBJ2-1; V: TRBV3-1; length: 16; size: -; D: -; CDR3: CASSQAHGSSYNEQFF; DNA: TGTGCCAGCAGCCAAGCTCACGGAAGCTCCTACAATGAGCAGTTCTTC
J: TRBJ2-1; V: TRBV20-1; length: 14; size: few; D: TRBD2; CDR3: CSAFSGSRYNEQFF; DNA: TGCAGTGCTTTTAGCGGGAGTCGCTACAATGAGCAGTTCTTC
J: TRBJ2-3; V: TRBV20-1; length: 18; size: few; D: TRBD2; CDR3: CSARNLAGEGAHPDTQYF; DNA: TGCAGTGCTAGGAACCTAGCGGGAGAGGGGGCCCACCCAGATACGCAGTATTTT
J: TRBJ1-6; V: TRBV15; length: 13; size: -; D: -; CDR3: CATSGTRDSPLHF; DNA: TGTGCCACCAGCGGGACGCGGGATTCACCCCTCCACTTT
J: TRBJ1-2; V: TRBV13; length: 16; size: -; D: TRBD1; CDR3: CASSLRTGDYGDGYTF; DNA: TGTGCCAGCAGCTTAAGGACAGGGGACTACGGGGACGGCTACACCTTC
J: TRBJ2-4; V: TRBV3-1; length: 17; size: -; D: TRBD1; CDR3: CASSPTPGQGSKNIQYF; DNA: TGTGCCAGCAGCCCGACGCCGGGACAGGGTTCCAAAAACATTCAGTACTTC
J: TRBJ2-3; V: TRBV6-5; length: 16; size: -; D: TRBD2; CDR3: CASSYHQRGGTDTQYF; DNA: TGTGCCAGCAGTTACCACCAACGGGGGGGCACAGATACGCAGTATTTT
J: TRBJ1-2; V: TRBV5-6; length: 17; size: -; D: TRBD1; CDR3: CASSLAGTGTSWLGYTF; DNA: TGTGCCAGCAGCTTGGCCGGGACAGGAACTTCTTGGCTTGGCTACACCTTC
J: TRBJ2-7; V: TRBV11-2; length: 15; size: -; D: TRBD2; CDR3: CASSLGLAATYEQYF; DNA: TGTGCCAGCAGCTTAGGACTAGCGGCTACCTACGAGCAGTACTTC
J: TRBJ2-2; V: TRBV7-6; length: 14; size: -; D: -; CDR3: CASSLLVKAGELFF; DNA: TGTGCCAGCAGCCTATTAGTGAAGGCCGGGGAGCTGTTTTTT
J: TRBJ2-3; V: TRBV7-8; length: 14; size: few; D: TRBD2; CDR3: CASSLVAGGRTQYF; DNA: TGTGCCAGCAGCTTAGTAGCGGGGGGCCGTACGCAGTATTTT
J: TRBJ2-7; V: TRBV2; length: 15; size: -; D: -; CDR3: CASSEAQSPVYEQYF; DNA: TGTGCCAGCAGTGAAGCCCAAAGCCCGGTCTACGAGCAGTACTTC
J: TRBJ2-5; V: TRBV2; length: 13; size: many; D: -; CDR3: CASSEAEVETQYF; DNA: TGTGCCAGCAGTGAAGCCGAGGTGGAGACCCAGTACTTC
J: TRBJ2-5; V: TRBV7-6; length: 13; size: -; D: -; CDR3: CASSWRIEETQYF; DNA: TGTGCCAGCAGCTGGAGGATTGAGGAGACCCAGTACTTC
J: TRBJ2-3; V: TRBV7-2; length: 14; size: many; D: -; CDR3: CASSPTTGTDTQYF; DNA: TGTGCCAGCAGCCCCACGACAGGCACAGATACGCAGTATTTT
J: TRBJ2-1; V: TRBV24-1; length: 12; size: many; D: -; CDR3: CATSDLGDEQFF; DNA: TGTGCCACCAGTGATTTGGGCGATGAGCAGTTCTTC
J: TRBJ1-5; V: TRBV28; length: 17; size: few; D: -; CDR3: CASSSLRGFFVPQPQHF; DNA: TGTGCCAGCTCTTCTTTAAGGGGTTTCTTCGTCCCTCAGCCCCAGCATTTT
J: TRBJ2-1; V: TRBV27; length: 15; size: few; D: TRBD2; CDR3: CASNPTSGMGNEQFF; DNA: TGTGCCAGCAACCCGACTAGCGGGATGGGCAATGAGCAGTTCTTC
J: TRBJ1-1; V: TRBV25-1; length: 15; size: few; D: TRBD1; CDR3: CASSDPNRGGTEAFF; DNA: TGTGCCAGCAGTGACCCGAACAGGGGTGGCACTGAAGCTTTCTTT